These 26 T cell receptor beta chains originate from one sample sequenced in a study of radiotherapy plus CTLA-4 blockade in lung cancer. Data came from immunoSEQ multiplex PCR; TCRdb stores just in-frame clones and leaves some out. This sample has fewer than 100,000 clones, with roughly four fifths found just once. Sample: peripheral blood, taken from a patient treated with radiotherapy plus ipilimumab. These receptors originate from a human donor with non-small cell lung cancer who had stable disease on radiotherapy plus ipilimumab.

The chain employs TRBV6-6 and TRBJ2-7; TRBD2 agrees at 10 bases. The CDR3 runs 15 residues. Germline lookup yields CDR1 MNHNY and CDR2 SVGAGI (reference sequence). V shed 6 bases, J shed 2 bases, and the junction held 7 bases outside the gene matches. CDR3: CASRGTSASPYEQYF. In DNA form, the CDR3 reads TGTGCCAGCAGAGGGACTAGCGCGTCTCCCTACGAGCAGTACTTC.

This clone was seen once. The chain is built from TRBV7-6 and TRBJ2-7; TRBD1 might be the D (6 bases). The V gene lost 5 bases and the J gene lost 2 bases, with 16 bases spanning the gap. This CDR3 comprises 15 residues. Looked up from germline, CDR1 is SGHVS and CDR2 is FNYEAQ. In DNA, the CDR3 is TGTGCCAGCAGCCTAACGACAGGTCAAGCCTACGAGCAGTACTTC. It codes for CASSLTTGQAYEQYF.

The chain carries TRBV7-9 and TRBJ2-5; TRBD2 aligns across 7 bases. This CDR3 has 13 residues. CDR1 is SEHNR, CDR2 FQNEAQ, per germline (reference sequence). V gave up 3 bases and J gave up 8 bases; unmatched junction bases: 6. The chain's CDR3 is CASSFPGGRTQYF. The CDR3 nucleotides are TGTGCCAGCAGCTTCCCCGGCGGGAGAACCCAGTACTTC.

The chain recombines TRBV2 with TRBJ1-5; no clear D gene. V lost 3 bases, J lost 4 bases, and 7 bases lay in between. Per the germline V gene, CDR1 is SNHLY and CDR2 is FYNNEI. The CDR3 runs to 13 residues. The CDR3 loop reads CASSEVRNQPQHF. The CDR3 nucleotides are TGTGCCAGCAGTGAGGTCAGAAATCAGCCCCAGCATTTT.

The chain joins TRBV5-1 to TRBJ1-4, with TRBD1 matching 7 bases. The CDR3 runs to 15 residues. The V gene end was trimmed by 4 bases and the J gene end by 0 bases; junction bases not matched to a gene: 3. Germline loops: CDR1 SGHRS, CDR2 YFSETQ. The CDR3 loop reads CASSRGGATNEKLFF. The CDR3 coding sequence is TGCGCCAGCAGCCGAGGGGGCGCAACTAATGAAAAACTGTTTTTT.

The chain's CDR3 is CASSQEWTGGRTIYF. DNA of the CDR3: TGCGCCAGCAGCCAAGAATGGACAGGGGGACGCACCATATATTTT. The V and J genes are TRBV4-1 and TRBJ1-3; TRBD1 matches 10 bases. The CDR3 spans 15 residues. J gave up 9 bases and V 0 bases, and 5 bases lay outside the gene matches. Germline V CDR1 and CDR2: MGHRA, YSYEKL.

This clone was observed a handful of times. V and J are TRBV19 and TRBJ1-5, with 10 bases matching TRBD1. Germline V lookup: CDR1 LNHDA, CDR2 SQIVND (reference sequence). J lost 4 bases, V lost 4 bases, and 4 bases had no gene match. The length of the CDR3 is 15 residues. CDR3 amino acids: CASSRGTGENQPQHF. In DNA, the CDR3 is TGTGCCAGTAGTAGAGGGACAGGGGAGAATCAGCCCCAGCATTTT. The full variable domain, its missing parts supplied by reference TRBV19 and TRBJ1-5, is DGGITQSPKYLFRKEGQNVTLSCEQNLNHDAMYWYRQDPGQGLRLIYYSQIVNDFQKGDIAEGYSVSREKKESFPLTVTSAQKNPTAFYLCASSRGTGENQPQHFGDGTRLSIL.

This chain uses TRBV19 with TRBJ2-5; no reliable D call. This CDR3 has 12 residues. Germline CDR1 reads LNHDA; CDR2 reads SQIVND (reference sequence). Trimming shortened V by 5 bases and J by 1 base, and 5 bases separated the two germline ends. The CDR3 DNA is TGTGCCAGTAGTGGGCTCCAAGAGACCCAGTACTTC. Residues: CASSGLQETQYF.

The chain recombines TRBV7-3 with TRBJ1-1, with D uncertain. Germline CDR1 SGHTA, CDR2 FQGTGA. CDR3 length equals 15 residues. V lost 1 base and J lost 1, with 10 bases in between. CDR3 sequence reads: CASSLKGLGNTEAFF. The DNA of the CDR3 is TGTGCCAGCAGCTTAAAGGGTTTGGGGAACACTGAAGCTTTCTTT.

The chain is built from TRBV5-1 and TRBJ2-7, with 8 bases that match TRBD2. Germline V gene data show CDR1 as SGHRS and CDR2 as YFSETQ. The CDR3 has 15 amino acids. J gave up 5 bases and V 0 bases, and 7 bases lay outside the gene matches. CDR3 nucleotide sequence: TGCGCCAGCAGCTTGGGGAGCGGGAGTTGGAACGAGCAGTACTTC. Its translation: CASSLGSGSWNEQYF.

The chain carries TRBV10-2 and TRBJ2-1; D not resolved. This CDR3 spans 14 amino acids. With 0 bases removed from V and 15 bases from J, the gap between germline ends came to 18 bases. Germline V gene lookup returns CDR1 WSHSY and CDR2 SAAADI. The CDR3 reads CASSESETDPKGFF. CDR3 bases: TGCGCCAGCAGTGAGTCGGAGACGGACCCTAAAGGGTTCTTC.

This chain uses TRBV5-4 with TRBJ2-5; the match to TRBD2 covers 10 bases. After removal of 4 bases from V and 5 bases from J, the junction contained 11 bases not matched to a gene. This CDR3 is 16 amino acids long. Germline V gene data show CDR1 as SGHNT and CDR2 as YYREEE (reference sequence). CDR3 in DNA: TGTGCCAGCAGCCAAAGGGCCCTAGCGGGAGACGAGACCCAGTACTTC. Translating it yields CASSQRALAGDETQYF.

This clone has only one observation. The chain is built from TRBV7-8 and TRBJ2-3; D is unclear. Germline CDR1 is SGHVS and CDR2 is FQNEAQ. The CDR3 extends over 11 amino acids. V lost 1 base to trimming and J lost 6 bases, with 2 bases between them. This chain's CDR3 is CASSLVDTQYF. The CDR3 bases are TGTGCCAGCAGCTTAGTGGATACGCAGTATTTT.

The chain carries TRBV7-2 and TRBJ1-5, with unresolved D. Germline lookup yields CDR1 SGHTA and CDR2 FQGNSA. V was shortened by 4 bases and J by 7 bases, with 11 bases between the two germline ends. CDR3 length: 13 residues. The CDR3 sequence is CASSSYSVQPQHF. For the CDR3, the DNA is TGTGCCAGCAGCTCCTACTCCGTACAGCCCCAGCATTTT.

V usage is TRBV10-2 and J usage is TRBJ2-7; TRBD2 agrees at 14 bases. This CDR3 spans 15 amino acids. The J segment lost 3 bases and the V segment lost 6 bases, leaving 4 bases of the junction unmatched. Looked up from germline, CDR1 is WSHSY and CDR2 is SAAADI. CDR3 sequence: CASRGTSGGDYEQYF. The CDR3 DNA follows: TGCGCCAGCAGAGGGACTAGCGGGGGAGACTACGAGCAGTACTTC.

Regarding this clone: This specimen includes other DNA sequences encoding the same CDR3. The V and J genes are TRBV4-2 and TRBJ1-3, with TRBD1 as a possible D gene (5 bases). CDR3 length: 16 residues. V was shortened by 0 bases and J by 2 bases, with 11 bases between the two germline ends. Germline V CDR1 and CDR2: LGHNA, YNFKEQ. CDR3 in DNA: TGTGCCAGCAGCCAAGATGGGCAGGGAACTGGAAACACCATATATTTT. This encodes CASSQDGQGTGNTIYF.

J is TRBJ2-2 and V is TRBV4-1; D remains unclear. This CDR3 has 14 residues. CDR1 is MGHRA and CDR2 is YSYEKL in the germline V gene. Between the trimmed V and J ends, which lost 2 bases and 5 bases, there was a span of 9 bases. The chain's CDR3 is CASSQSGPTGELFF. CDR3 sequence (DNA): TGCGCCAGCAGCCAAAGTGGGCCTACCGGGGAGCTGTTTTTT.

The chain is built from TRBV6-5 and TRBJ1-4, with D maybe TRBD1 (6 bases). Trimming took off 2 bases at V and 11 bases at J, with 18 bases between the two ends. Germline assignment: CDR1 MNHEY and CDR2 SVGAGI. This CDR3 has 15 amino acids. DNA of the CDR3: TGTGCCAGCAGTTACACTAACAGGGCAACGGATAAACTGTTTTTT. This gives the protein CASSYTNRATDKLFF.

The chain has TRBV30 and TRBJ2-6; D unclear. The germline V gene encodes CDR1 GTSNPN and CDR2 SVGIG (reference sequence). The CDR3 extends over 13 amino acids. V was cut by 3 bases and J by 0 bases, with 3 bases left in between. CDR3 in amino acids: CAWRDSGANVLTF. The CDR3 bases are TGTGCCTGGAGGGACTCTGGGGCCAACGTCCTGACTTTC.

The genes are TRBV19 and TRBJ2-7, with TRBD1 identical over 8 bases. The V gene end was trimmed by 3 bases and the J gene end by 4 bases; junction bases not matched to a gene: 5. From germline, CDR1 is LNHDA and CDR2 SQIVND (reference sequence). This CDR3 region has 14 residues. CDR3: CASSIPGGAYEQYF. In DNA form, the CDR3 reads TGTGCCAGTAGTATCCCAGGGGGCGCATACGAGCAGTACTTC.

V and J are TRBV7-9 and TRBJ1-1; no clear D gene. V was shortened by 5 bases and J by 4 bases, with 8 bases between the two germline ends. CDR3 length: 12 residues. Germline lookup yields CDR1 SEHNR and CDR2 FQNEAQ (reference sequence). CDR3 nucleotides: TGTGCCAGCAGCCATCCAAGCACTGAAGCTTTCTTT. Its translation is CASSHPSTEAFF.

As for this clone: Other DNA sequences from this sample encode an identical CDR3 as well. The CDR3 bases are TGTGCCAGTACCCCCGGACAGGGGAAGGAGACCCAGTACTTC. It codes for CASTPGQGKETQYF. V is TRBV19 and J is TRBJ2-5; 9 nucleotides agree with TRBD1. This CDR3 has 14 amino acids. Germline loops: CDR1 LNHDA, CDR2 SQIVND (reference sequence). V lost 7 bases and J lost 5; bases outside the gene matches: 8. The whole variable domain, filled in from reference TRBV19 and TRBJ2-5, reads DGGITQSPKYLFRKEGQNVTLSCEQNLNHDAMYWYRQDPGQGLRLIYYSQIVNDFQKGDIAEGYSVSREKKESFPLTVTSAQKNPTAFYLCASTPGQGKETQYFGPGTRLLVL.

The chain recombines TRBV7-2 with TRBJ1-5, with unresolved D. V was cut by 1 base and J by 11 bases, with 12 bases left in between. The CDR3 covers 13 residues. Per germline, CDR1 SGHTA and CDR2 FQGNSA. The CDR3 here is CASSLEGISTQHF. CDR3 nucleotide sequence: TGTGCCAGCAGCTTAGAGGGTATCAGCACCCAGCATTTT.

The chain couples TRBV13 to TRBJ2-7; D is unresolved. Germline CDR1 PRHDT, CDR2 FYEKMQ (reference sequence). Between the trimmed V and J ends, which lost 4 bases and 0 bases, there was a span of 10 bases. The length of the CDR3 is 14 residues. The CDR3: CASSSSDFSYEQYF. The CDR3 nucleotides are TGTGCCAGCAGCTCCTCCGACTTCTCCTACGAGCAGTACTTC.

This clone was seen more than once but under ten times. V gene TRBV15 combines with J gene TRBJ2-3; no definite D call. This CDR3 region has 14 residues. Germline CDR1 is LNHNV and CDR2 is YYDKDF (reference sequence). The germline V and J ends were trimmed by 1 base and 0 bases, with 5 bases remaining between them. For the CDR3, the DNA is TGTGCCACCAGCAGAGTAGCTAGCACAGATACGCAGTATTTT. Encoded protein: CATSRVASTDTQYF.

J is TRBJ1-5 and V is TRBV10-3; tentatively, D is TRBD1 (6 bases). Looked up from germline, CDR1 is ENHRY and CDR2 is SYGVKD. The ends were cut back, 5 bases at V and 1 base at J, with 12 bases in the middle. The CDR3 runs to 15 residues. In DNA form, the CDR3 reads TGTGCCATCAGTTCGGGGCAGGGGAGCAATCAGCCCCAGCATTTT. It encodes CAISSGQGSNQPQHF.